Sequencing of this T cell receptor beta chain was carried out in a study of blood T cells in healthy people across ages (dated by TCRdb to about 2015). Regarding the complete study: Template switching captured roughly one uniquely barcoded TCR beta cDNA molecule per two T cells in model experiments. The study measured age-related changes in TCR beta repertoire diversity using deep sequencing normalized with unique cDNA molecular identifiers. The donors were split into four age groups: young (average about 15 years), middle-aged (more than 35), aged (approximately 60) and long-lived (approximately 89). To avoid experimental bias, donors of different ages were randomly spread across the sequencing lanes. Two additional independent replicas of 1 million unique cDNA reads from the same blood draw were analyzed for two donors (one aged 18 to 30 and one aged 80 or older).

This clonotype was counted ten times or more. This clone's antigen is unknown. Base qualities were left out, and no much larger clone turns up one base away. Taken from the germline V gene, the CDR1 and CDR2 loops are SGHVS and FNYEAQ. Trimming takes 1 base from V and 0 bases from J, and the germline ends sit 9 bases apart. Counted from cysteine to phenylalanine, this CDR3 has 15 amino acids. Just the 45-base CDR3 DNA is kept, in frame starting at base 1. The donors were a few dozen Caucasian individuals from Russia, aged about 6 to 95 years, who were systemically healthy. Each donor gave ten milliliters of peripheral blood, collected into EDTA-treated Vacutainer tubes. Ficoll-Paque density-gradient centrifugation was used to isolate PBMCs, with at least 6 million obtained per sample. Trizol reagent was used to extract total RNA from PBMCs, with at least 5 micrograms per sample. For every donor, an aliquot of PBMCs went through flow cytometry to measure the percentages of naive CD45RAhigh/CD27high T cells.

Overall study outcomes, separate from this receptor: Estimates of total diversity based on one million sequenced T cells were regarded as lower bounds and as underestimates. Compared with the aged group, the long-lived group had more naive CD4+ T cells, fewer expanded clones and increased TCR diversity, a pattern suggesting age selection. Observed TCR beta diversity per million T cells fell roughly linearly with age, and a significant reduction was already apparent by age around 40. The CMV infection status of donors was not known, potentially confounding age-related changes in expanded clonotypes. Observed TCR beta diversity correlated strongly with the percentage of naive T cells measured by flow cytometry. Bulk unsorted PBMC profiling prevented conclusive comparison of naive and antigen-experienced compartments.

Libraries came from 5' RACE. The instrument was an Illumina HiSeq 2500. A second 7 to 11 cycle PCR used a sample-barcoded 5' primer and a J-beta primer mix. A unique molecular identifier was introduced onto each TCR beta cDNA molecule by a template-switch 5' adaptor carrying 12 random nucleotides. Each sample yielded at least 2.5 million CDR3-containing paired-end reads. All of the RNA was converted into first-strand cDNA using the Mint cDNA synthesis kit, with a TRBC-specific oligonucleotide serving as the primer. Following uracil-DNA glycosylase treatment, all cDNA underwent a first 18-cycle PCR with the universal primers M1SS and BC2_uni_R. In the paper's pipeline: Normalization of each sample was performed by random selection of 1 million high-quality reads, each carrying a distinct molecular identifier. Instead of being binned into consensus sequences, reads that shared molecular identifiers were thrown out. CDR3 identification, clonotype clustering and error correction used MiTCR with a Q25 quality threshold and the strictest error-elimination algorithm. A nonparametric unseen species model with Euler transformation was used to estimate a lower bound on total TCR beta diversity. In-frame beta chains were kept once TCRdb had trimmed the public reads at Q25 with fastp and called clones with MiXCR. Each record represents a unique CDR3 protein, reported with the most common genes and DNA among its rows. These V and J calls rely on TCRdb rather than the paper's analysis. The sample has approximately 810,000 distinct CDR3 sequences on record, 29% of them singletons. The top ten clones comprise 17% of the sample.

The origin of this receptor is a woman of 80 years or more in good health. Input material: blood. The V and J genes are TRBV7-6 and TRBJ2-5, with no D gene named confidently. For the CDR3, the sequence is CASSLGDGYQETQYF. Read as DNA, the sequence is TGTGCCAGCAGCTTAGGTGACGGCTACCAAGAGACCCAGTACTTC.